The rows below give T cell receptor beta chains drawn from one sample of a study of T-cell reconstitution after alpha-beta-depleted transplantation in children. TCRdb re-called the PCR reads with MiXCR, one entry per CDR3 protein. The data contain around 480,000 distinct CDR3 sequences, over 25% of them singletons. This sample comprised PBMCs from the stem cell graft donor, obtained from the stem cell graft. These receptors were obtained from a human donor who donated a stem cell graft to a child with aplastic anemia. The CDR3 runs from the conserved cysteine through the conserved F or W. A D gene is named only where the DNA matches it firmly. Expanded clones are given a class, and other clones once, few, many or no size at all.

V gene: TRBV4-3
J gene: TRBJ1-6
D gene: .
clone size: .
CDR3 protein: CASSEGVLLHF
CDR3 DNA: TGCGCCAGCAGCGAAGGGGTACTCCTCCACTTT

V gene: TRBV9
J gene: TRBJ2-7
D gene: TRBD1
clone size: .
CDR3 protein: CASSPRDRRAYEQYF
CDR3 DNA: TGTGCCAGCAGCCCCCGGGACAGAAGAGCCTACGAGCAGTACTTC

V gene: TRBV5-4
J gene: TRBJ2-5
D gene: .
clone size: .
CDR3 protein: CASSLGVRAGAETQYF
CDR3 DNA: TGTGCCAGCAGCTTGGGGGTGCGGGCGGGTGCTGAGACCCAGTACTTC

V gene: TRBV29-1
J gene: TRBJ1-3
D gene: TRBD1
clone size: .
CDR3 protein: CGTESSGNTIYF
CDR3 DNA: TGCGGGACAGAGAGCTCTGGAAACACCATATATTTT

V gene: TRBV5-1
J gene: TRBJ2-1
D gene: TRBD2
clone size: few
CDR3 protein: CASSNGASGYNEQFF
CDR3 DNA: TGCGCCAGCAGTAACGGGGCTAGCGGCTACAATGAGCAGTTCTTC

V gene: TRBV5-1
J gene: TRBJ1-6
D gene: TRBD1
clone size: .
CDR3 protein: CASSLDRGYNSPLHF
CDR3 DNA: TGCGCCAGCAGTTTGGACAGGGGCTATAATTCACCCCTCCACTTT

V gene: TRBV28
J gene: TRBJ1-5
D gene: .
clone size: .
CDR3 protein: CASSLSIGSQPQHF
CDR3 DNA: TGTGCCAGCAGTTTATCCATAGGCAGTCAGCCCCAGCATTTT

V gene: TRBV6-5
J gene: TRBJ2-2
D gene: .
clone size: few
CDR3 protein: CASSYTSAGTRTGELFF
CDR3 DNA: TGTGCCAGCAGTTACACATCCGCCGGGACGCGAACCGGGGAGCTGTTTTTT

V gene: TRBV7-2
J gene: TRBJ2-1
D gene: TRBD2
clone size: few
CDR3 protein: CASSLLAGEQFF
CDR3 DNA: TGTGCCAGCAGCTTATTAGCGGGTGAGCAGTTCTTC

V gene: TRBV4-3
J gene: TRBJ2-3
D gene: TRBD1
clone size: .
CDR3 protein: CASSRVAGTGTDTQYF
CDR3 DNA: TGCGCCAGCAGCCGAGTTGCCGGGACAGGGACAGATACGCAGTATTTT

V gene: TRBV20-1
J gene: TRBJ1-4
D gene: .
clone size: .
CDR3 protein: CSARYGINEKLFF
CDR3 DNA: TGCAGTGCTAGATACGGAATTAATGAAAAACTTTTTTTT

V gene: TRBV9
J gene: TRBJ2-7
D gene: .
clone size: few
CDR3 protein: CASSAAGEVHEQYF
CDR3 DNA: TGTGCCAGCAGCGCTGCAGGTGAAGTCCACGAGCAGTACTTC

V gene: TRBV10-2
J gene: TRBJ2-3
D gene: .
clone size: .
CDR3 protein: CASSGQGVTDTQYF
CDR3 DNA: TGCGCCAGCAGTGGGCAGGGAGTAACAGATACGCAGTATTTT